Below, 10 T cell receptor beta chains from the same sample are listed, as sequenced in a study of cytomegalovirus exposure and HLA in healthy donors. This PCR relied on a set of 60 Vbeta primers and 13 Jbeta primers. Clones were sequenced by immunoSEQ multiplex PCR, and TCRdb holds only the in-frame ones, with some missing. The data hold about 110,000 clones, with roughly 82% observed a single time. The sequenced sample was PBMCs. The source of these receptors is a man in his forties or fifties in good health and CMV-seronegative.

This chain joins TRBV5-1 and TRBJ2-2; TRBD1 matches at 7 bases. The CDR3 runs 15 residues. Germline V lookup: CDR1 SGHRS, CDR2 YFSETQ. J lost 1 base, V lost 7 bases, and 7 bases had no gene match. CDR3 sequence reads: CASVRDSLNTGELFF. The CDR3 bases are TGCGCCAGCGTAAGGGACAGCCTGAACACCGGGGAGCTGTTTTTT. The whole variable domain, remainder taken from reference TRBV5-1 and TRBJ2-2, is KAGVTQTPRYLIKTRGQQVTLSCSPISGHRSVSWYQQTPGQGLQFLFEYFSETQRNKGNFPGRFSGRQFSNSRSEMNVSTLELGDSALYLCASVRDSLNTGELFFGEGSRLTVL.

The V gene is TRBV6-5, the J gene TRBJ1-4, with 7 bases that match TRBD1. The trim removed 6 bases at V and 1 base at J, leaving 2 bases unmatched. The CDR3 is 14 residues long. CDR1 is MNHEY and CDR2 is SVGAGI in the germline V gene. The CDR3: CASRTGLTNEKLFF. CDR3 sequence (DNA): TGTGCCAGCAGGACAGGGTTAACTAATGAAAAACTGTTTTTT.

This clone was recorded only once. The chain uses TRBV7-6 and TRBJ1-3; 7 bases line up with TRBD1. CDR1 is SGHVS, CDR2 FNYEAQ, per germline. CDR3 length equals 14 residues. V lost 5 bases, J lost 4 bases, and 5 bases stayed unmatched. The CDR3: CASSTGQRGNTIYF. CDR3 nucleotide sequence: TGTGCCAGCAGCACGGGACAGAGAGGAAACACCATATATTTT. Filled out from reference TRBV7-6 and TRBJ1-3, the complete variable domain reads GAGVSQSPRYKVTKRGQDVALRCDPISGHVSLYWYRQALGQGPEFLTYFNYEAQQDKSGLPNDRFSAERPEGSISTLTIQRTEQRDSAMYRCASSTGQRGNTIYFGEGSWLTVV.

The rearrangement joins TRBV6-1 to TRBJ2-5, with 9 positions matching TRBD1. Near its end, the DNA agrees better with TRBJ2-7, so the J call may be wrong. CDR1 and CDR2 from the germline V gene are MNHNS and SASEGT. This CDR3 has 15 amino acids. CDR3 coding DNA: TGTGCCAGCAGTGAGGGACAGGGAGGGATCTACGAGCAGTACTTC. Protein: CASSEGQGGIYEQYF.

V and J are TRBV5-5 and TRBJ2-3; 7 bases are shared with TRBD2. The CDR3 runs to 13 residues. Germline CDR1 reads SGHKS; CDR2 reads YYEKEE (reference sequence). V lost 5 bases to trimming and J lost 1 base; unmatched junction nucleotides: 1. CDR3 bases: TGTGCCAGCAGAGGACTAGGCACAGATACGCAGTATTTT. It specifies CASRGLGTDTQYF.

This sequence joins TRBV4-3 and TRBJ1-5; 11 nucleotides align to TRBD1. The germline CDR1 and CDR2 sequences are LGHNA and YSLEER. The CDR3 totals 15 residues. J was trimmed by 4 bases and V by 5 bases; bases with no gene match: 4. The CDR3, as DNA: TGCGCCAGCAGCTCCGGACAGGGGGCTAATCAGCCCCAGCATTTT. This codes for CASSSGQGANQPQHF.

This CDR3 reads CASTRDSGSGNTIYF. CDR3 nucleotides: TGTGCCAGCACCAGGGACAGCGGCTCTGGAAACACCATATATTTT. The chain combines TRBV28 with TRBJ1-3; 7 bases agree with TRBD1. This CDR3 region has 15 residues. Unmatched junction bases numbered 6, after V lost 7 bases and J lost 0 bases. Germline V gives CDR1 MDHEN, CDR2 SYDVKM.

The V gene is TRBV19, the J gene TRBJ1-1; 8 nucleotides align to TRBD1. The CDR3 is made up of 15 amino acids. Germline V gives CDR1 LNHDA, CDR2 SQIVND (reference sequence). The J segment lost 0 bases and the V segment lost 6 bases, leaving 6 bases of the junction unmatched. CDR3 protein: CASSLTGDMNTEAFF. The DNA for the CDR3 is TGTGCCAGTAGCCTGACAGGGGACATGAACACTGAAGCTTTCTTT.

The chain has TRBV5-1 and TRBJ2-7; tentatively, D is TRBD2 (5 bases). This CDR3 has 14 amino acids. The germline gives CDR1 SGHRS, CDR2 YFSETQ. V lost 0 bases, J lost 3 bases, and 10 bases lay in between. CDR3 DNA: TGCGCCAGCAGCTTGGGGCAGGCGGGCTACGAGCAGTACGTC. Translation: CASSLGQAGYEQYV.

V usage is TRBV5-1 and J usage is TRBJ1-3; 9 bases are a match to TRBD1. The CDR3 runs 16 residues. The junction had 9 bases not matched to a gene; V was cut back by 4 bases and J by 4 bases. CDR1 and CDR2 from the germline V gene are SGHRS and YFSETQ. The CDR3 spells CASSTTGTGIGNTIYF. DNA of the CDR3: TGCGCCAGCAGCACTACCGGGACAGGGATCGGAAACACCATATATTTT.